Each of the 3 T cell receptor beta chains below was sequenced from the same sample in a study of Ad26.COV2.S vaccination and SARS-CoV-2 variants. Documented treatment: roughly 20 received Ad26.COV2.S at low or high dose, single or two shots; a few received placebo; per-sample allocation not given. Sampling occurred on day 63 after the first vaccine or placebo injection. The method was immunoSEQ multiplex PCR; TCRdb's version includes in-frame clones alone and lacks a portion of them. The sample lists over 200,000 clones; roughly 88% were seen once. Sequencing was performed on peripheral blood, taken in a trial of Ad26.COV2.S vaccine versus placebo. These receptors were obtained from a person between 18 and 65 years old who received the Ad26.COV2.S COVID-19 vaccine or a placebo.

The chain recombines TRBV5-5 with TRBJ1-3; D not resolved. V lost 7 bases and J 4 bases, leaving 9 bases between the germline ends. Germline V gene data show CDR1 as SGHKS and CDR2 as YYEKEE (reference sequence). The CDR3 has 12 amino acids. CDR3 in DNA: TGTGCCAGCGGGTTGATCGGAAACACCATATATTTT. Translating it yields CASGLIGNTIYF.

This chain links TRBV19 with TRBJ2-1; 8 bases line up with TRBD1. The V gene end was trimmed by 1 base and the J gene end by 1 base; junction bases not matched to a gene: 6. In germline, CDR1 is LNHDA, CDR2 SQIVND (reference sequence). The CDR3 runs to 17 residues. The CDR3 bases are TGTGCCAGTAGTATAGCCGCCGGGACAGGTTCCTACAATGAGCAGTTCTTC. The encoded protein is CASSIAAGTGSYNEQFF. Combining the CDR3 with reference TRBV19 and TRBJ2-1 gives the whole variable domain DGGITQSPKYLFRKEGQNVTLSCEQNLNHDAMYWYRQDPGQGLRLIYYSQIVNDFQKGDIAEGYSVSREKKESFPLTVTSAQKNPTAFYLCASSIAAGTGSYNEQFFGPGTRLTVL.

The CDR3, as DNA: TGTGCCAGCAGTATAGGGGGGAACACTGAAGCTTTCTTT. It translates to CASSIGGNTEAFF. The rearrangement joins TRBV2 to TRBJ1-1, with D maybe TRBD1 (6 bases). CDR3 length: 13 amino acids. Germline V CDR1 and CDR2: SNHLY, FYNNEI. V lost 5 bases to trimming and J lost 1 base, with 8 bases between them.